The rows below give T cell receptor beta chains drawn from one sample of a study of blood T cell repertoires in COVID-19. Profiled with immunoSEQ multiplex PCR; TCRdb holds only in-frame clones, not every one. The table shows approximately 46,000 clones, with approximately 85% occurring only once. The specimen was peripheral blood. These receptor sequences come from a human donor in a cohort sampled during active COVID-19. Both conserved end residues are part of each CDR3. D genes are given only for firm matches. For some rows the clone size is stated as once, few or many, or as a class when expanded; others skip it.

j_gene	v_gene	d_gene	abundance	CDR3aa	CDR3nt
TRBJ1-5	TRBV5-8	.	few	CASTDRFQPQHF	TGTGCCAGCACCGACAGGTTCCAGCCCCAGCATTTT
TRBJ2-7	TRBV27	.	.	CASSPGYEQYF	TGTGCCAGCAGTCCGGGCTACGAGCAGTACTTC
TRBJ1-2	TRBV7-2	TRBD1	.	CASTPGQFYGYTF	TGTGCCAGCACGCCGGGACAGTTTTATGGCTACACCTTC
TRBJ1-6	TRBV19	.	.	CASTQRESSPLHF	TGTGCCAGTACCCAGCGGGAGAGTTCACCCCTCCACTTT
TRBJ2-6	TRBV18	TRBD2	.	CASASILGTSGMSGANVLTF	TGTGCCAGCGCCTCGATCTTGGGGACTAGCGGGATGTCTGGGGCCAACGTCCTGACTTTC
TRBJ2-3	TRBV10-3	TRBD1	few	CAISTVGQGASTDTQYF	TGTGCCATCAGTACCGTAGGACAGGGGGCGTCCACAGATACGCAGTATTTT
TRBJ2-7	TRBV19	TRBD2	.	CASSLAGGPYEQYF	TGTGCCAGTAGTTTAGCGGGGGGGCCCTACGAGCAGTACTTC
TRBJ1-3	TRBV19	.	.	CASIDSSSGNTIYF	TGTGCCAGTATCGACAGCTCCTCTGGAAACACCATATATTTT
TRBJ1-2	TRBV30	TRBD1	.	CAWSLTGGGYTF	TGTGCCTGGAGTCTTACAGGGGGTGGCTACACCTTC
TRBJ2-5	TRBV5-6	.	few	CASSFRETQYF	TGTGCCAGCAGCTTCAGGGAGACCCAGTACTTC
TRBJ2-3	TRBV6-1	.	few	CASSEPSFTDTQYF	TGTGCCAGCAGTGAACCGAGCTTTACAGATACGCAGTATTTT
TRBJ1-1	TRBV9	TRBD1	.	CASSVGGTGLNTEAFF	TGTGCCAGCAGCGTAGGAGGGACAGGGTTGAACACTGAAGCTTTCTTT
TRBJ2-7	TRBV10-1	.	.	CASSGTGGTYEQYF	TGCGCCAGCAGCGGTACCGGGGGAACCTACGAGCAGTACTTC
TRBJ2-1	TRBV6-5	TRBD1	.	CASSYKGQANNEQFF	TGTGCCAGCAGTTACAAAGGACAGGCGAACAATGAGCAGTTCTTC
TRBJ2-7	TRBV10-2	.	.	CASSESIIRGFEQYF	TGCGCCAGCAGTGAGTCGATTATTCGGGGGTTCGAGCAGTACTTC
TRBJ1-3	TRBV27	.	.	CASSSSLGAGNTIYF	TGTGCCAGCAGTTCCAGCCTAGGTGCTGGAAACACCATATATTTT
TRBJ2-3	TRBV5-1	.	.	CASSTFPEGTDTQYF	TGCGCCAGCAGCACCTTCCCGGAGGGTACAGATACGCAGTATTTT
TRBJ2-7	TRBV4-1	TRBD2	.	CASSQHPKREGFFGEQYF	TGCGCCAGCAGCCAACACCCCAAGCGGGAGGGTTTCTTTGGCGAGCAGTACTTC
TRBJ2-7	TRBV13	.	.	CASSSGSRGYSYEQYF	TGTGCCAGCAGCTCCGGGTCGCGGGGCTACTCCTACGAGCAGTACTTC
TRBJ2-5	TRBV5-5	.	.	CASSLAWQAKETQYF	TGTGCCAGCAGCTTGGCTTGGCAGGCCAAAGAGACCCAGTACTTC
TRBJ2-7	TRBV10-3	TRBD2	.	CAIRLAGVGEQYF	TGTGCCATCAGACTAGCGGGAGTAGGCGAGCAGTACTTC
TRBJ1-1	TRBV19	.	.	CASSQTVNTEAFF	TGTGCCAGTAGCCAGACAGTAAACACTGAAGCTTTCTTT
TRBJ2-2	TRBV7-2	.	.	CASSYRPGDNTGELFF	TGTGCCAGCAGCTACCGTCCGGGGGATAACACCGGGGAGCTGTTTTTT
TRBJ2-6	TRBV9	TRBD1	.	CASSRPAGGSGANVLTF	TGTGCCAGCAGCCGGCCGGCAGGGGGAAGTGGGGCCAACGTCCTGACTTTC
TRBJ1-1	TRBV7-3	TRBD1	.	CASSLRAGGGANTEAFF	TGTGCCAGCAGCTTAAGGGCAGGGGGCGGGGCGAACACTGAAGCTTTCTTT
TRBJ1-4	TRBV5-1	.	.	CASSSTGTTNEKLFF	TGCGCCAGCAGCAGTACAGGTACAACTAATGAAAAACTGTTTTTT
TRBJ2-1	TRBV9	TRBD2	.	CASSAFSGDEQFF	TGTGCCAGCAGCGCCTTTAGCGGGGATGAGCAGTTCTTC
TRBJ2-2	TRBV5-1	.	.	CASSASGRFTGELFF	TGCGCCAGCAGCGCAAGCGGGCGGTTCACCGGGGAGCTGTTTTTT
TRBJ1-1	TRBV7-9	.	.	CASSLTVLNTEAFF	TGTGCCAGCAGCTTAACGGTCCTGAACACTGAAGCTTTCTTT
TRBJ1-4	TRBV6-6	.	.	CASSQDSFRGEKLFF	TGTGCCAGCAGCCAGGACAGTTTCCGCGGGGAAAAACTGTTTTTT
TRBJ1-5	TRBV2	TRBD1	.	CASAGGNGNQPQHF	TGTGCCAGCGCAGGGGGCAATGGCAATCAGCCCCAGCATTTT
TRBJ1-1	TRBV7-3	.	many	CASSPQGRNTEAFF	TGTGCCAGCAGCCCCCAGGGGCGAAACACTGAAGCTTTCTTT
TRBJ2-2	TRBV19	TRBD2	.	CATRRGGLNTGELFF	TGTGCCACCCGGCGGGGGGGATTGAACACCGGGGAGCTGTTTTTT
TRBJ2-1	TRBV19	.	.	CASSIMGSRGNEQFF	TGTGCCAGTAGTATTATGGGGAGCCGGGGAAATGAGCAGTTCTTC
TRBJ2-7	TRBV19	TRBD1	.	CASSNPGQGSYEQYF	TGTGCCAGTAGTAACCCCGGACAGGGCTCCTACGAGCAGTACTTC
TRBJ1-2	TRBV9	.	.	CASSSLAGIGYTF	TGTGCCAGCAGCTCTCTTGCGGGGATTGGCTACACCTTC
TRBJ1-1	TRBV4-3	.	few	CASSQAQGNTEAFF	TGCGCCAGCAGCCAAGCCCAGGGGAACACTGAAGCTTTCTTT
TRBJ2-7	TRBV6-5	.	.	CASSSPSLSYEQYF	TGTGCCAGCAGTTCCCCCTCTCTTTCCTACGAGCAGTACTTC
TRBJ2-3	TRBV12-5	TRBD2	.	CASGLLAGDVSDTQYF	TGTGCTAGTGGTTTACTAGCGGGGGATGTATCAGATACGCAGTATTTT
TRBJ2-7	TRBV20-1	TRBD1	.	CSAKTGAEQYF	TGCAGTGCGAAGACAGGGGCCGAGCAGTACTTC
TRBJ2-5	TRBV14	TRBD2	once	CASSPKRGGGETQYF	TGTGCCAGCAGCCCAAAGCGGGGGGGCGGAGAGACCCAGTACTTC
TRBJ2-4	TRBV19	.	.	CASSIWAGRAKNIQYF	TGTGCCAGTAGTATCTGGGCAGGGCGAGCCAAAAACATTCAGTACTTC
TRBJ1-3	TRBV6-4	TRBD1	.	CASRDLTGWVESSGNTIYF	TGTGCCAGCAGGGATCTGACAGGGTGGGTTGAGAGCTCTGGAAACACCATATATTTT
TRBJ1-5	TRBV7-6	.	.	CASSLVAGYSNQPQHF	TGTGCCAGCAGCTTAGTTGCAGGATATAGCAATCAGCCCCAGCATTTT
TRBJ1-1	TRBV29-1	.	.	CSVEKGDTEAFF	TGCAGCGTTGAAAAGGGGGACACTGAAGCTTTCTTT
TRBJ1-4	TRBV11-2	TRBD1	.	CASSLKRQGAYEKLFF	TGTGCCAGCAGCTTAAAGAGACAGGGGGCTTACGAAAAACTGTTTTTT
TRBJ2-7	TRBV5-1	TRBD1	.	CASSMMTGTGRYEQYF	TGCGCCAGCAGCATGATGACCGGGACAGGGAGGTACGAGCAGTACTTC
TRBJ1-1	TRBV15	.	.	CATSTNTGNRAFF	TGTGCCACCAGTACAAATACAGGGAATCGGGCTTTCTTT